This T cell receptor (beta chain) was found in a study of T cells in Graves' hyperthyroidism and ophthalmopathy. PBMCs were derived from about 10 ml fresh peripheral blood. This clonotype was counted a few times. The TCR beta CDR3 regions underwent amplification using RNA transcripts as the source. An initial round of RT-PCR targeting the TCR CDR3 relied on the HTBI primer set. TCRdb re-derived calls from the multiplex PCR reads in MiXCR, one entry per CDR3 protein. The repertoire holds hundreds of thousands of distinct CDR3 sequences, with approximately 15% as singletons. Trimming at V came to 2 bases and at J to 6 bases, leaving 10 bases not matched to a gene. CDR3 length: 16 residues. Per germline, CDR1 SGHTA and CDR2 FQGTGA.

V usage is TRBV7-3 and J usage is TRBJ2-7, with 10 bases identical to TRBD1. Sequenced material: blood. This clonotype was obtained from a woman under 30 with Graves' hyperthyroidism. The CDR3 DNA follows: TGTGCCAGCAGCTTAGGCCCACGACAGGGGGCGGGCGAGCAGTACTTC. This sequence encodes CASSLGPRQGAGEQYF. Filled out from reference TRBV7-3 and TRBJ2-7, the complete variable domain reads GAGVSQTPSNKVTEKGKYVELRCDPISGHTALYWYRQSLGQGPEFLIYFQGTGAADDSGLPNDRFFAVRPEGSVSTLKIQRTERGDSAVYLCASSLGPRQGAGEQYFGPGTRLTVT.